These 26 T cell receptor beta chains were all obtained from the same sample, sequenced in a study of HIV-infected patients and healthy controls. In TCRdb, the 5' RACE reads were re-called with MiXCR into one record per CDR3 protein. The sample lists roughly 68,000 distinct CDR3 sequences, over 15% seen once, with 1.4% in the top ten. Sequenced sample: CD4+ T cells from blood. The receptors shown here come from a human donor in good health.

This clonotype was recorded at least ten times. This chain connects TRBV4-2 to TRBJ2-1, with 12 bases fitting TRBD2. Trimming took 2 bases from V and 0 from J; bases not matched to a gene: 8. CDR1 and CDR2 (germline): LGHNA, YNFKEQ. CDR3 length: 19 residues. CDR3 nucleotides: TGTGCCAGCAGCCAACAAGACGTGACTAGCGGGAGCTCCTACAATGAGCAGTTCTTC. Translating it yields CASSQQDVTSGSSYNEQFF.

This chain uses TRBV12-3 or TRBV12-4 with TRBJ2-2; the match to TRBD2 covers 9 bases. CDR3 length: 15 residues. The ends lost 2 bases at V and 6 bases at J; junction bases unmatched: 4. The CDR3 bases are TGTGCCAGCAGTTTATCCGCGGGGGGGCCCGGGGAGCTGTTTTTT. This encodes CASSLSAGGPGELFF.

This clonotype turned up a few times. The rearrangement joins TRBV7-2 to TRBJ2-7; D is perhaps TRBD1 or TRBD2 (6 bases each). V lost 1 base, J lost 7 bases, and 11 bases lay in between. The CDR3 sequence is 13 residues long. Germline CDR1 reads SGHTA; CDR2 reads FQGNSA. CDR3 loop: CASSLVEGHEQYF. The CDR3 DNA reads TGTGCCAGCAGCTTAGTGGAGGGACATGAGCAGTACTTC.

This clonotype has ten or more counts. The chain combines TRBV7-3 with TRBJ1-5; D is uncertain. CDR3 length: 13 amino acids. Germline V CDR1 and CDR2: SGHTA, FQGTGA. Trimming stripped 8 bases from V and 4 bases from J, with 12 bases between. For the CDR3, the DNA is TGTGCCAGCCCCCTTAAAGGAAATCAGCCCCAGCATTTT. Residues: CASPLKGNQPQHF.

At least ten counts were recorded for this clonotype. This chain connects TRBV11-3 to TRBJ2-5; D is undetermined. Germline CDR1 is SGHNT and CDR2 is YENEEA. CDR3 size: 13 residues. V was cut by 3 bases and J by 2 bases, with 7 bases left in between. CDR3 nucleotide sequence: TGTGCCAGCAGCTTCCGAAGACAAGAGACCCAGTACTTC. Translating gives CASSFRRQETQYF. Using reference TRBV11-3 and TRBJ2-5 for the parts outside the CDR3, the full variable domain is EAGVVQSPRYKIIEKKQPVAFWCNPISGHNTLYWYLQNLGQGPELLIRYENEEAVDDSQLPKDRFSAERLKGVDSTLKIQPAELGDSAVYLCASSFRRQETQYFGPGTRLLVL.

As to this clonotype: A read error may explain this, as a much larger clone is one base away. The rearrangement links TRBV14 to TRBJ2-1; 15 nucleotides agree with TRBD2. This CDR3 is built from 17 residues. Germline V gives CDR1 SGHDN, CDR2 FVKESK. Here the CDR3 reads CASSQDRTSGRADEKFF. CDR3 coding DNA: TGTGCCAGCAGCCAAGATCGGACTAGCGGGAGGGCCGATGAGAAGTTCTTC.

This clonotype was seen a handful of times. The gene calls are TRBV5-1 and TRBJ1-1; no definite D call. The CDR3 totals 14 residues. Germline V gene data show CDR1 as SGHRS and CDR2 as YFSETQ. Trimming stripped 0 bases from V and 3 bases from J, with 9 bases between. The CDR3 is CASSLGGRDTEAFF. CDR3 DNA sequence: TGCGCCAGCAGCTTGGGCGGTCGGGACACTGAAGCTTTCTTT.

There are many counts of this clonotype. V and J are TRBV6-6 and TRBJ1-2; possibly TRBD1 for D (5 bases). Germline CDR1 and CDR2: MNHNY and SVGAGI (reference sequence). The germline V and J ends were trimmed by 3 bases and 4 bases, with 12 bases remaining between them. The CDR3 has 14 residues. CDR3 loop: CASSYSSGTYGYTF. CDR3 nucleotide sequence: TGTGCCAGCAGTTATTCTTCAGGGACCTATGGCTACACCTTC.

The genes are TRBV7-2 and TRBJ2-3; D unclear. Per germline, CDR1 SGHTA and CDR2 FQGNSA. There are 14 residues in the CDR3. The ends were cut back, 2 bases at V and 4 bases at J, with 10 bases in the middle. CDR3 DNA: TGTGCCAGCAGCTTATCGTCGCGCGCAGATACGCAGTATTTT. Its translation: CASSLSSRADTQYF.

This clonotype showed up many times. The CDR3 DNA is TGTGCCTGGAGCGCAGGGTCTGAAGCTTTCTTT. Protein sequence: CAWSAGSEAFF. This chain uses TRBV30 with TRBJ1-1, with a weak D call TRBD1 (5 bases). Germline loops: CDR1 GTSNPN, CDR2 SVGIG (reference sequence). The CDR3 runs 11 residues. With 3 bases removed from V and 6 bases from J, the gap between germline ends came to 8 bases.

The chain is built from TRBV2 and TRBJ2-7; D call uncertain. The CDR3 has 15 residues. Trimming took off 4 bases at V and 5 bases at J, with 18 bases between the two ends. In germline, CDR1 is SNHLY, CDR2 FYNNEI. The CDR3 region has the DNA TGTGCCAGCAGTGCCCGGACGGCACGAAGGGACGAGCAGTACTTC. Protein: CASSARTARRDEQYF. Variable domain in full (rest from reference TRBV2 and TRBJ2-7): EPEVTQTPSHQVTQMGQEVILRCVPISNHLYFYWYRQILGQKVEFLVSFYNNEISEKSEIFDDQFSVERPDGSNFTLKIRSTKLEDSAMYFCASSARTARRDEQYFGPGTRLTVT.

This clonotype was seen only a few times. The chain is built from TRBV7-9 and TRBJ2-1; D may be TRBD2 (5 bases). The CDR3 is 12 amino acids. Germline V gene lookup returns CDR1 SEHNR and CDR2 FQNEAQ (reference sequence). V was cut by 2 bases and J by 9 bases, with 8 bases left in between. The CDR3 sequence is CASSLSAGEQFF. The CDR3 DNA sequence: TGTGCCAGCAGCTTAAGTGCGGGTGAGCAGTTCTTC.

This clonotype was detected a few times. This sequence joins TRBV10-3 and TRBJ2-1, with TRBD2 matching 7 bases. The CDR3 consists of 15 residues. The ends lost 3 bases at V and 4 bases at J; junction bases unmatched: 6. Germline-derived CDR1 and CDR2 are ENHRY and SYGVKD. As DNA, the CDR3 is TGTGCCATCAGTGAAATGGCGGGAGAGTACAATGAGCAGTTCTTC. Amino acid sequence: CAISEMAGEYNEQFF.

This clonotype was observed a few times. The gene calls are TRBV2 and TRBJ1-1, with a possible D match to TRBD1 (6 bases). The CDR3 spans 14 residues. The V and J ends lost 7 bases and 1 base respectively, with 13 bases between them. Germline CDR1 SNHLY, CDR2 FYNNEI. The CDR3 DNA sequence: TGTGCCAGCATTAGGACAGATAGGAACACTGAAGCTTTCTTT. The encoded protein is CASIRTDRNTEAFF. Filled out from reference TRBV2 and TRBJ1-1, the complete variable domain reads EPEVTQTPSHQVTQMGQEVILRCVPISNHLYFYWYRQILGQKVEFLVSFYNNEISEKSEIFDDQFSVERPDGSNFTLKIRSTKLEDSAMYFCASIRTDRNTEAFFGQGTRLTVV.

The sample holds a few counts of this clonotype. CDR3 residues: CASSQDRAGGSYEQYF. For the CDR3, the DNA is TGCGCCAGCAGCCAAGATCGGGCAGGGGGTAGCTACGAGCAGTACTTC. V is TRBV4-1 and J is TRBJ2-7; 7 bases match TRBD1. Germline values: CDR1 MGHRA, CDR2 YSYEKL. The length of the CDR3 is 16 residues. The trim removed 0 bases at V and 3 bases at J, leaving 8 bases unmatched.

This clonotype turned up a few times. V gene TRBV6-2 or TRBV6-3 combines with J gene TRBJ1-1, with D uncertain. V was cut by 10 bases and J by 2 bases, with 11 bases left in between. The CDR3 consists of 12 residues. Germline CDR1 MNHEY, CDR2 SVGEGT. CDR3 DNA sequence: TGTGCCATTCGGGAGACCAACACTGAAGCTTTCTTT. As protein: CAIRETNTEAFF.

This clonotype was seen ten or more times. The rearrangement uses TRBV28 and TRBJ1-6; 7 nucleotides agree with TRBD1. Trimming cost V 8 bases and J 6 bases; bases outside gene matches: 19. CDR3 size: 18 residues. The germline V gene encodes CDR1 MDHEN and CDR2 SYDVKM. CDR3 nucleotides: TGTGCCAGCTTCAACGCCGGGACAGCAAGCGGCGGTAATTCACCCCTCCACTTT. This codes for CASFNAGTASGGNSPLHF.

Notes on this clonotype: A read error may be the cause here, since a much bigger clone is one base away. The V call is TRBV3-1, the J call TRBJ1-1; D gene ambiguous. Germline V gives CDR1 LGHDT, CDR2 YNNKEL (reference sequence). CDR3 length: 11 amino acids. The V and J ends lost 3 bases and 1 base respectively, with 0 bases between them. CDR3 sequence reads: CASSQNTEAFF. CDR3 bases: TGTGCCAGCAGCCAGAACACTGAAGCTTTCTTT.

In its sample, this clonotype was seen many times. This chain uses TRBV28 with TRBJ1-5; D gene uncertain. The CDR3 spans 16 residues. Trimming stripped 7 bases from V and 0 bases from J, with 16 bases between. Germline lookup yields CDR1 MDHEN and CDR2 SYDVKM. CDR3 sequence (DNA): TGTGCCAGCACCCTCCCGGCGGGCTATAGCAATCAGCCCCAGCATTTT. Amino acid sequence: CASTLPAGYSNQPQHF.

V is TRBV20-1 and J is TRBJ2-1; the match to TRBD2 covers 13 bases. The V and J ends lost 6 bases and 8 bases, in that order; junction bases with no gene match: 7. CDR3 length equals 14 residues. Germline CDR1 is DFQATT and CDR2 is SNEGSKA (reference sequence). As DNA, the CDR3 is TGCAGTGCAGCCGGGACTAGCGGGACGTATGAGCAGTTCTTC. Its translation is CSAAGTSGTYEQFF.

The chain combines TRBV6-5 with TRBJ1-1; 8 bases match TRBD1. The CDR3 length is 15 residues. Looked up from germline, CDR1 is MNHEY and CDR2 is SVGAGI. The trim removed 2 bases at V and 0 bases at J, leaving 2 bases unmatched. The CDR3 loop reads CASSYTGGMNTEAFF. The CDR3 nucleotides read TGTGCCAGCAGTTACACAGGGGGGATGAACACTGAAGCTTTCTTT.

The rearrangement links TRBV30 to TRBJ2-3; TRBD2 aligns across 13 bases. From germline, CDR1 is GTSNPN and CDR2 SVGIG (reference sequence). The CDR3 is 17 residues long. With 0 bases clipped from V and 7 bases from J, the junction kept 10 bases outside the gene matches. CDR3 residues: CAWSVFRTSGSPHTQYF. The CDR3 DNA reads TGTGCCTGGAGTGTATTTAGGACTAGCGGGAGCCCACATACGCAGTATTTT.

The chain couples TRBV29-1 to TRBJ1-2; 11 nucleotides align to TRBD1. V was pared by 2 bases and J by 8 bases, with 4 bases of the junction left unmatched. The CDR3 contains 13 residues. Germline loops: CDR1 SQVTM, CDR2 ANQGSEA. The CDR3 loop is CSVENWDRGGYTF. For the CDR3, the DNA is TGCAGCGTTGAAAACTGGGACAGGGGGGGCTACACCTTC. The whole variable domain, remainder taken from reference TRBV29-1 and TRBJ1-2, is SAVISQKPSRDICQRGTSLTIQCQVDSQVTMMFWYRQQPGQSLTLIATANQGSEATYESGFVIDKFPISRPNLTFSTLTVSNMSPEDSSIYLCSVENWDRGGYTFGSGTRLTVV.

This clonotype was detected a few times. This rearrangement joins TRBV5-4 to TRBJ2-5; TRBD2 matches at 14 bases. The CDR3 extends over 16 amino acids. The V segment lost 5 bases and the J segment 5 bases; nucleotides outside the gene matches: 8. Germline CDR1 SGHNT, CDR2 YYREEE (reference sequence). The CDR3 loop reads CASSWGLAGAQETQYF. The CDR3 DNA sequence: TGTGCCAGCAGTTGGGGACTAGCGGGAGCTCAGGAGACCCAGTACTTC.

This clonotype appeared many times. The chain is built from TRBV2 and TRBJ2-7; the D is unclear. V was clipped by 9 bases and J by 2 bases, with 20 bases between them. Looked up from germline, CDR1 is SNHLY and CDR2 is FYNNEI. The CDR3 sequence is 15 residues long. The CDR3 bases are TGTGCCAGTTCTACCGGTCCCGACCCCGCCTACGAGCAGTACTTC. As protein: CASSTGPDPAYEQYF.

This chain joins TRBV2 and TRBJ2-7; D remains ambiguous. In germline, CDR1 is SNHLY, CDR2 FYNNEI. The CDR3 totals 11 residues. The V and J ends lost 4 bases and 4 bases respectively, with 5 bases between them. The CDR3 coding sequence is TGTGCCAGCAGTGGATGGTACGAGCAGTACTTC. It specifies CASSGWYEQYF.